This TCR beta chain was captured by sequencing in a study of blood T cell repertoires in COVID-19 (TCRdb year 2020). Regarding the complete study: The collaborator samples originated in the United States, Italy and Spain and spanned the acute and convalescent phases of COVID-19. Where available, HLA class I and class II types were obtained from metadata supplied by the sample provider rather than from assay-based typing. The repertoires were released in a freely available public database intended as a resource for research on the immune response to SARS-CoV-2. Subjects who had been exposed to COVID-19, were actively infected with it, or had recovered from it provided the deeply sampled blood TCRbeta repertoires that made up the dataset. Sample metadata almost always included a de-identified subject ID, COVID-19 status, age in years and sex. The material from the prospective study consisted of cDNA or gDNA derived from T cells, B-cell-depleted T cells, or PBMCs. Samples were obtained from the ongoing ImmuneRACE study (first 160 participants) and from 1,254 subjects provided by 6 global collaborators.

The immunoSEQ Assay, a bias-controlled multiplex PCR, was used to amplify TCRbeta CDR3 regions from genomic DNA. The source study handled its data this way. The number of nucleated cells in each sample was estimated from the amplification of reference gene primers within the assay. Sequence reads were collapsed and filtered to measure the absolute abundance of every unique TCRbeta CDR3 rearrangement. For each sample, productive Simpson clonality was calculated by taking the square root of Simpson's diversity index across productive rearrangements. TCRdb stores this immuneACCESS table with in-frame sequences only. Part of the clones is absent; in the studies checked, under half of the shortfall reflects unresolved V genes, and no reason is known for the rest. V and J calls and clone size are given by that table; D and trimming were obtained from the DNA. Recorded for this sample are about 250,000 clones; 80% to 95% of them occurred a single time. In total, the top ten clones hold around 0.9% of the sample.

The CDR3 spans 14 residues, from the cysteine through the phenylalanine. Only CDR3 DNA is held: 42 bases, read in frame from base 1. V trim: 4 bases; J trim: 8 bases; unmatched bases: 6. Via the germline V gene (reference sequence), CDR1 is LGHDT and CDR2 YNNKEL. At one collaborating source in Seattle, patients were enrolled during active infection and were followed longitudinally through the course of disease. Each collaborating institution followed its own protocols to collect whole blood in K2EDTA tubes. For TCRbeta analysis, collaborators shipped samples in one of three forms: frozen whole blood, isolated PBMCs, or DNA extracted from either of those sample types. Broad study findings and their caveats: The amount of clinical and demographic metadata varied by source and participant and was provided uncurated.

Regarding this clone: This clone's antigen is unknown. No qualities accompany the bases; no much larger clone lies one base away.

The rearrangement joined TRBV3-1 (or the pseudogene TRBV3-2) to TRBJ1-5, with 9 central nucleotides matching TRBD1. This clonotype was obtained from a man aged 25-40 years with COVID-19, enrolled during active disease. The sample comprised peripheral blood. The CDR3 in this case is CASSPGTGLEPQHF. In nucleotide form, the sequence is TGTGCCAGCAGCCCCGGGACAGGGTTGGAGCCCCAGCATTTT.